The 31 T cell receptor beta chains in this list originate from one sample, sequenced in a study of molecular identifiers for immune sequencing clone quantification. TCRdb re-called the PCR reads through MiXCR, storing one row per CDR3 protein. The sample yields about 35,000 distinct CDR3 sequences, over 15% seen once. The sequenced sample consisted of naive CD8+ T cells from blood, with Jurkat cell RNA spiked in. Subset indicated: FACS-sorted CD8+CD4-CCR7+CD45RA+ naive T cells. These receptors were collected from a human donor in good health. Some libraries in this study had Jurkat cell RNA spiked in.

The chain couples TRBV4-3 to TRBJ2-2; no clear D gene. There are 13 residues in the CDR3. CDR1 and CDR2 (germline): LGHNA, YSLEER. Trimming pared 1 base from V and 6 bases from J, leaving 6 bases between. The CDR3 region has the DNA TGCGCCAGCAGCCAAGGGCGCCCCGGGGAGCTGTTTTTT. It encodes CASSQGRPGELFF.

This clonotype was recorded once. This may arise from a read error, as a much more abundant clone is one base away. The V and J genes are TRBV20-1 and TRBJ2-3; D perhaps matches TRBD2 (5 bases). This CDR3 contains 15 residues. Trimming removed 5 bases from V and 2 bases from J, with 17 bases in between. CDR1 is DFQATT and CDR2 is SNEGSKA in the germline V gene (reference sequence). CDR3: CSAHFAGLNTDTQYF. CDR3 bases: TGCAGTGCTCATTTCGCCGGACTTAACACAGATACGCAGTATTTT.

This clonotype was counted ten times or more. This chain uses TRBV27 with TRBJ2-1; weak D call: TRBD1 (6 bases). The V gene's germline CDR1 is MNHEY and CDR2 SMNVEV (reference sequence). This CDR3 is 13 amino acids long. V was clipped by 4 bases and J by 9 bases, with 13 bases between them. CDR3 nucleotide sequence: TGTGCCAGCAGTTGGAACAGGGCCGGTGAGCAGTTCTTC. Translating it yields CASSWNRAGEQFF.

In its sample, this clonotype was seen many times. The rearrangement joins TRBV6-5 to TRBJ2-2; 12 bases align to TRBD2. Germline V gene lookup returns CDR1 MNHEY and CDR2 SVGAGI. The ends lost 0 bases at V and 7 bases at J; junction bases unmatched: 6. This CDR3 has 17 residues. The CDR3 spells CASSYSGLAGRFGELFF. The CDR3 nucleotides read TGTGCCAGCAGTTACTCAGGACTAGCGGGAAGATTCGGGGAGCTGTTTTTT.

This clonotype was counted at least ten times. The chain carries TRBV6-6 and TRBJ2-4; TRBD2 might be the D (6 bases). CDR1 and CDR2 from the germline V gene are MNHNY and SVGAGI (reference sequence). Trimming cost V 4 bases and J 0 bases, with 16 bases left between them. This CDR3 spans 17 amino acids. CDR3: CASSSPLADVAKNIQYF. CDR3 in DNA: TGTGCCAGCAGTTCCCCTTTAGCGGACGTAGCCAAAAACATTCAGTACTTC.

This clonotype was observed many times. This chain uses TRBV5-8 with TRBJ1-1; maybe TRBD1 (5 bases). The length of the CDR3 is 15 residues. Trimming removed 1 base from V and 3 bases from J, with 13 bases in between. Germline V gene sequence: CDR1 SGHTS, CDR2 YDEGEE. The CDR3 sequence: CASSLSRGRDTEAFF. CDR3 sequence (DNA): TGTGCCAGCAGCTTGTCCCGGGGACGGGACACTGAAGCTTTCTTT. Full variable domain (remainder filled in from reference TRBV5-8 and TRBJ1-1): EAGVTQSPTHLIKTRGQQATLRCSPISGHTSVYWYQQALGLGLQFLLWYDEGEERNRGNFPPRFSGRQFPNYSSELNVNALELEDSALYLCASSLSRGRDTEAFFGQGTRLTVV.

The chain combines TRBV27 with TRBJ2-7, with no clear D. This CDR3 is 13 amino acids long. The ends were cut back, 2 bases at V and 4 bases at J, with 9 bases in the middle. Germline V gene sequence: CDR1 MNHEY, CDR2 SMNVEV (reference sequence). The CDR3 spells CASSLGYQYEQYF. The DNA for the CDR3 is TGTGCCAGCAGTTTAGGGTACCAATACGAGCAGTACTTC.

As for this clonotype: This may be a read error, as it is one base from a much larger clone. V and J are TRBV5-6 and TRBJ2-2; TRBD2 might be the D (6 bases). The germline V gene has CDR1 SGHDT and CDR2 YYEEEE. The CDR3 consists of 14 residues. This CDR3 reads CASSFLYPTGGLFF. In nucleotides, the CDR3 is TGTGCCAGCAGCTTCCTCTACCCCACCGGGGGGCTGTTTTTT.

This clonotype has at least ten counts. The V gene is TRBV4-1, the J gene TRBJ2-6, with D possibly being TRBD1 (6 bases). V lost 4 bases, J lost 2 bases, and 6 bases lay in between. This CDR3 region has 14 residues. Germline-derived CDR1 and CDR2 are MGHRA and YSYEKL. This CDR3 reads CASSRTAGANVLTF. The CDR3 DNA reads TGCGCCAGCAGCCGGACAGCTGGGGCCAACGTCCTGACTTTC.

This clonotype was counted ten times or more. The V and J genes are TRBV4-1 and TRBJ1-1; maybe TRBD1 (5 bases). Germline CDR1 reads MGHRA; CDR2 reads YSYEKL. The CDR3 totals 15 residues. The V and J ends lost 3 bases and 1 base respectively, with 12 bases between them. The chain's CDR3 is CASSQQGPTNTEAFF. In nucleotides, the CDR3 is TGCGCCAGCAGCCAGCAGGGACCGACGAACACTGAAGCTTTCTTT.

The chain recombines TRBV11-2 with TRBJ2-1; 7 bases map to TRBD1. V lost 3 bases and J lost 4; bases outside the gene matches: 6. The CDR3 spans 15 residues. Germline loops: CDR1 SGHAT, CDR2 FQNNGV. The CDR3 DNA reads TGTGCCAGCAGCTTCCCGACAGGGTTTTACAATGAGCAGTTCTTC. This sequence encodes CASSFPTGFYNEQFF.

This clonotype was counted at least ten times. This rearrangement joins TRBV6-5 to TRBJ2-3; 10 bases are a match to TRBD2. Per germline, CDR1 MNHEY and CDR2 SVGAGI. The CDR3 has 16 residues. Trimming at V came to 0 bases and at J to 6 bases, leaving 6 bases not matched to a gene. This CDR3 reads CASSYSASGSYDTQYF. The DNA for the CDR3 is TGTGCCAGCAGTTACTCCGCTAGCGGGAGTTACGATACGCAGTATTTT.

This clonotype was counted many times. V gene TRBV5-5 combines with J gene TRBJ2-7; D not resolved. The CDR3 is 15 residues long. Germline loops: CDR1 SGHKS, CDR2 YYEKEE (reference sequence). V lost 0 bases, J lost 5 bases, and 15 bases lay in between. The chain's CDR3 is CASSLAWQVNHEQYF. The CDR3 nucleotides read TGTGCCAGCAGCTTGGCCTGGCAGGTGAACCACGAGCAGTACTTC.

This clonotype has a count of ten or more. The chain links TRBV6-2 or TRBV6-3 to TRBJ2-3, with 10 bases aligning to TRBD2. The CDR3 has 16 amino acids. Losses at the gene ends were 7 bases for V and 1 base for J; bases not matched to a gene: 8. Per germline, CDR1 MNHEY and CDR2 SVGEGT. The CDR3 reads CASKRTSGYGTDTQYF. The CDR3 DNA reads as TGTGCCAGCAAAAGGACTAGCGGATATGGCACAGATACGCAGTATTTT.

This clonotype was seen ten or more times. The V call is TRBV27, the J call TRBJ1-5; D call uncertain. V lost 2 bases to trimming and J lost 7 bases, with 9 bases between them. Germline CDR1 is MNHEY and CDR2 is SMNVEV (reference sequence). CDR3 size: 13 residues. CDR3 loop: CASSLTATQPQHF. The CDR3 DNA reads as TGTGCCAGCAGTTTAACCGCAACCCAGCCCCAGCATTTT.

This clonotype rates as medium-sized. This chain uses TRBV28 with TRBJ2-3, with TRBD2 identical over 9 bases. This CDR3 has 16 amino acids. After removal of 1 base from V and 3 bases from J, the junction contained 5 bases not matched to a gene. The germline gives CDR1 MDHEN, CDR2 SYDVKM. CDR3 amino acids: CASSLSAGGPTDTQYF. The CDR3 coding sequence is TGTGCCAGCAGTTTATCGGCGGGAGGGCCGACAGATACGCAGTATTTT.

This clonotype was observed many times. The gene calls are TRBV19 and TRBJ1-1; tentatively, D is TRBD1 (6 bases). The CDR3 runs to 14 residues. Trimming left V 1 base short and J 1 base short, with 7 bases between. Germline assignment: CDR1 LNHDA and CDR2 SQIVND (reference sequence). The CDR3 sequence: CASSIGTANTEAFF. DNA of the CDR3: TGTGCCAGTAGTATAGGGACAGCGAACACTGAAGCTTTCTTT.

The J gene is TRBJ2-7, the V gene TRBV4-3; the D is unclear. From germline, CDR1 is LGHNA and CDR2 YSLEER. CDR3 length: 13 amino acids. V was pared by 0 bases and J by 3 bases, with 6 bases between. The chain's CDR3 is CASSQERDYEQYF. In DNA, the CDR3 is TGCGCCAGCAGCCAAGAAAGAGACTACGAGCAGTACTTC.

A remark on this clonotype: A much larger clone differs by one base, so this may be a read error. The CDR3 reads CASSEGWGQHADTQYF. In DNA form, the CDR3 reads TGTGCCAGCAGTGAGGGGTGGGGGCAACACGCAGATACGCAGTATTTT. The chain uses TRBV2 and TRBJ2-3; maybe TRBD1 (6 bases). The CDR3 runs 16 residues. Trimming cost V 3 bases and J 4 bases, with 17 bases left between them. Per germline, CDR1 SNHLY and CDR2 FYNNEI.

This clonotype was detected many times. This chain links TRBV9 with TRBJ2-3, with D perhaps TRBD2 (5 bases). CDR3 length equals 13 residues. V was pared by 2 bases and J by 5 bases, with 9 bases between. Germline CDR1 and CDR2: SGDLS and YYNGEE. As DNA, the CDR3 is TGTGCCAGCAGCGTGCTAGCAGGAGATACGCAGTATTTT. Its translation: CASSVLAGDTQYF.

This clonotype was observed a handful of times. Possible read error: a much larger clone is one base away. This chain links TRBV6-2 or TRBV6-3 with TRBJ2-5, with 10 bases matching TRBD2. This CDR3 spans 15 amino acids. Trimming at V came to 8 bases and at J to 2 bases, leaving 8 bases not matched to a gene. Germline V gives CDR1 MNHEY, CDR2 SVGEGT. The CDR3 reads CASGSPLAGQETQYF. In DNA, the CDR3 is TGTGCCAGCGGTTCCCCACTAGCGGGACAAGAGACCCAGTACTTC.

This clonotype was detected ten times or more. The chain is built from TRBV6-6 and TRBJ1-5; unclear D gene. The CDR3 runs to 13 residues. The germline V gene has CDR1 MNHNY and CDR2 SVGAGI (reference sequence). V lost 1 base to trimming and J lost 3 bases, with 4 bases between them. CDR3 sequence reads: CASSYLDNQPQHF. The CDR3 DNA sequence: TGTGCCAGCAGTTACTTAGACAATCAGCCCCAGCATTTT.

On this clonotype itself: Possible read error: a much larger clone is one base away. The genes are TRBV27 and TRBJ2-3, with no clear D. The CDR3 covers 16 residues. Germline assignment: CDR1 MNHEY and CDR2 SMNVEV (reference sequence). Trimming removed 0 bases from V and 2 bases from J, with 12 bases in between. The DNA for the CDR3 is TGTGCCAGCAGTTTATCGAAGGGTCTTTCCACAGATACGCAGTATTTT. Encoded protein: CASSLSKGLSTDTQYF.

Concerning this clonotype itself: A read error may produce the germline difference seen at one junction end. This chain connects TRBV7-8 to TRBJ2-6; TRBD1 matches at 12 bases. This CDR3 spans 20 amino acids. Germline assignment: CDR1 SGHVS and CDR2 FQNEAQ. CDR3 DNA: TGTGCCAGCAGTTTCCCGGGACAGGGGGCGTTAACTACTGGGGCCGACGTCCTGACTTTC. Translating it yields CASSFPGQGALTTGADVLTF.

Ten or more counts support this clonotype. The chain links TRBV7-6 to TRBJ2-3; D may be TRBD2 (5 bases). Germline V CDR1 and CDR2: SGHVS, FNYEAQ. Deletions cut 4 bases from V and 1 base from J, with 21 bases between. The CDR3 has 18 amino acids. CDR3 sequence reads: CASSSPIRPSRGTDTQYF. The DNA for the CDR3 is TGTGCCAGCAGCTCTCCCATTAGACCTAGCCGCGGCACAGATACGCAGTATTTT.

This clonotype was observed at least ten times. This chain connects TRBV20-1 to TRBJ2-7; D perhaps matches TRBD2 (7 bases). Germline V gene sequence: CDR1 DFQATT, CDR2 SNEGSKA (reference sequence). Deletions cut 3 bases from V and 7 bases from J, with 19 bases between. CDR3 size: 14 residues. The CDR3 DNA follows: TGCAGTGCTAGTCCGGGTGGGGGGGCCGGAGAGCAGTACTTC. The encoded protein is CSASPGGGAGEQYF.

This clonotype was seen at least ten times. The gene calls are TRBV27 and TRBJ2-7; TRBD1 matches 12 bases. The CDR3 length is 13 residues. Germline lookup yields CDR1 MNHEY and CDR2 SMNVEV (reference sequence). The trim removed 6 bases at V and 6 bases at J, leaving 3 bases unmatched. The CDR3 coding sequence is TGTGCCAGCAGGGGGACAGGGGGCCTCGAGCAGTACTTC. Its protein is CASRGTGGLEQYF.

The sample holds many counts of this clonotype. V gene TRBV11-2 combines with J gene TRBJ2-7; D call uncertain. The V gene lost 5 bases and the J gene lost 5 bases, with 7 bases spanning the gap. This CDR3 is 11 amino acids long. Germline V gene data show CDR1 as SGHAT and CDR2 as FQNNGV. CDR3 region: CASSLLDEQYF. As DNA, the CDR3 is TGTGCCAGCAGCCTCCTAGACGAGCAGTACTTC.

The genes are TRBV11-2 and TRBJ2-7; TRBD1 aligns across 7 bases. Per the germline V gene, CDR1 is SGHAT and CDR2 is FQNNGV. J lost 7 bases, V lost 5 bases, and 11 bases had no gene match. This CDR3 has 14 residues. CDR3 residues: CASSEDRTLGEQYF. CDR3 nucleotides: TGTGCCAGCAGCGAGGACAGGACACTTGGGGAGCAGTACTTC.

This clonotype was picked up a small number of times. Here the CDR3 DNA reads TGTGCCAGCAGTGCAGCACGGGATCGCTCCTATAATTCACCCCTCCACTTT. It encodes CASSAARDRSYNSPLHF. The gene calls are TRBV25-1 and TRBJ1-6; D unclear. The CDR3 runs to 17 residues. Trimming removed 4 bases from V and 0 bases from J, with 13 bases in between. Germline CDR1 is MGHDK and CDR2 is SYGVNS.

This clonotype was recorded many times. The rearrangement joins TRBV4-3 to TRBJ2-7, with D tentatively TRBD1 (6 bases). Germline CDR1 reads LGHNA; CDR2 reads YSLEER. Trimming pared 3 bases from V and 3 bases from J, leaving 15 bases between. This CDR3 comprises 15 residues. The DNA of the CDR3 is TGCGCCAGCAGCCAGTCGACAGGTTTCGTCTACGAGCAGTACTTC. Translated: CASSQSTGFVYEQYF.